This TCR beta chain was identified during a study of T cell responses to AZD1222 COVID-19 vaccine. General study findings and limits: Nearly half of unique spike-specific TCRs reportedly avoided B.1.351 and B.1.1.7 mutated regions. Mostly white British, mostly female donors; authors suggested clonal diversity may be underestimated. The breadth and depth of Spike-specific TCRs increased once two AZD1222 doses had been given. It was only a handful of AZD1222 recipients who were seropositive at baseline.

Repertoires were generated with immunoSEQ multiplex PCR, while TCRdb's copy carries only in-frame clones and drops some. The table has approximately 120,000 clones, about 85% seen once. V dropped 1 base and J dropped 11 bases, with 15 bases sitting between them. CDR3 length: 15 amino acids. The germline V gene has CDR1 SGHVS and CDR2 FQNEAQ. With regard to this clone: Its target is unknown.

Here the sequenced sample was peripheral blood, taken 28 days after the second AZD1222 dose. The V call is TRBV7-8, the J call TRBJ1-6; perhaps TRBD1 as D (5 bases). The sequence was collected from an adult who received the AZD1222 COVID-19 vaccine. CDR3 residues: CASSLVQGPSAPLHF. CDR3 nucleotide sequence: TGTGCCAGCAGCTTAGTGCAGGGTCCTTCGGCACCCCTCCACTTT.